Shown below are 2 T cell receptor beta chains from a single sample sequenced in a study of T cells after yellow fever vaccination. In TCRdb, the 5' RACE reads were re-called with MiXCR into one record per CDR3 protein. Of some 320,000 distinct CDR3 sequences in the sample, approximately 4% were seen once. Material: PBMCs, obtained 5 days after the yellow fever booster vaccination. Receptor source: a man between 18 and 29 years old who received the YFV17D yellow fever vaccine.

This clonotype was seen more than once but under ten times. CDR3 sequence: CASSPNQGYGYTF. DNA for the CDR3: TGTGCCAGCAGCCCGAACCAGGGGTATGGCTACACCTTC. This rearrangement joins TRBV7-3 to TRBJ1-2; D possibly corresponds to TRBD1 (6 bases). Germline CDR1 SGHTA, CDR2 FQGTGA. This CDR3 comprises 13 residues. V was cut by 5 bases and J by 5 bases, with 12 bases left in between.

Ten or more counts support this clonotype. J is TRBJ2-3 and V is TRBV18; D is unclear. Germline V lookup: CDR1 KGHSH, CDR2 LQKENI. The length of the CDR3 is 13 residues. Trimming stripped 2 bases from V and 2 bases from J, with 5 bases between. CDR3 sequence reads: CASSPMATDTQYF. Written as DNA, the CDR3 is TGTGCCAGCTCACCAATGGCCACAGATACGCAGTATTTT.